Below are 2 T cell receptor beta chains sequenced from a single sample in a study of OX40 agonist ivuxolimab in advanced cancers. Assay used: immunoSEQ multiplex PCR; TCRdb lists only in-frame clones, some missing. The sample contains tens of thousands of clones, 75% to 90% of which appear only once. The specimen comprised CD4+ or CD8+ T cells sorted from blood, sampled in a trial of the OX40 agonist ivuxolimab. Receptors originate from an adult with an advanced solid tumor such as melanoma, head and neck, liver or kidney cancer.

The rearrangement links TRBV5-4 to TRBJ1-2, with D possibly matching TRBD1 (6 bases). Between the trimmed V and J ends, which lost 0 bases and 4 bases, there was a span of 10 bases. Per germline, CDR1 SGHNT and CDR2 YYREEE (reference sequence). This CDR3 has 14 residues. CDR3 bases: TGTGCCAGCAGCTTGGACCGGGGGGCCTATGGCTACACCTTC. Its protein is CASSLDRGAYGYTF.

CDR3: CASSFQGWSGELFF. CDR3 sequence (DNA): TGTGCCAGCAGCTTTCAGGGTTGGTCCGGGGAGCTGTTTTTT. The chain employs TRBV13 and TRBJ2-2; D may be TRBD1 (5 bases). This CDR3 comprises 14 residues. V was pared by 3 bases and J by 6 bases, with 11 bases between. Germline V CDR1 and CDR2: PRHDT, FYEKMQ (reference sequence).